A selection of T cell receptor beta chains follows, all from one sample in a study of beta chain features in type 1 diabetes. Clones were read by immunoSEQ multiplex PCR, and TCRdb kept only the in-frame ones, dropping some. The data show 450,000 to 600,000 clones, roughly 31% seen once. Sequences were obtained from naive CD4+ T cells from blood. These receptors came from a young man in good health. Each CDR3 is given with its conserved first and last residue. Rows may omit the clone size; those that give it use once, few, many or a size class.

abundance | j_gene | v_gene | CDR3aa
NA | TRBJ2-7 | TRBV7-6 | CASSPRGGEQYF
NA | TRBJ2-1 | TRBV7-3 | CASSNSGSRNEQFF
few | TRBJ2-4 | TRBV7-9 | CASSPGFREGLAKNIQYF
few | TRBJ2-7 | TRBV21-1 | CARQGGLGYEQYF
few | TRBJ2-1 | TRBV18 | CASSPLAGQGIEQFF
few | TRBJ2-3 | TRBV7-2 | CASSIVGGITDTQYF
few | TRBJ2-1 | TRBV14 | CASSQGWGQGTFSYNEQFF
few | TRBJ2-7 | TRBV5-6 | CASSRDRGRDLAYEQYF
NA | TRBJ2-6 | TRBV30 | CAWTSRPLSGANVLTF
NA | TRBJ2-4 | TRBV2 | CASSERQSSNIQYF
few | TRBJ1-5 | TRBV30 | CAWSVGVNQPQHF
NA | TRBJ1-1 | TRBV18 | CASSLDRNTEAFF
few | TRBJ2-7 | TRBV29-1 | CSVGQINSYEQYF
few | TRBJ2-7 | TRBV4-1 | CASSQEWLAGYEQYF
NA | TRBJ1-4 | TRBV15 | CATSRDMTGNTANEKLFF
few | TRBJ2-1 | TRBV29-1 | CSVETGAISSYNEQFF
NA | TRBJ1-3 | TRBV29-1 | CSGVSSGNTIYF
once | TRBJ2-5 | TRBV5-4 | CASTFAGRAETQYF
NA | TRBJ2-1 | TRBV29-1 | CSVNSGRGSYNEQFF
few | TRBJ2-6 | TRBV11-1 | CASSDWQAGANVLTF
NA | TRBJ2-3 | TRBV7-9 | CASSPWRVRTDTQYF
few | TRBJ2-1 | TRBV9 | CASSVAAGSEQFF
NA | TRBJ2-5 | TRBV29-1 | CSTPSQGGWGETQYF
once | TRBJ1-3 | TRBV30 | CAWSDGSGNTIYF
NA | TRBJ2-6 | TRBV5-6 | CASSLTTGANVLTF
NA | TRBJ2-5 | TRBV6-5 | CASSYSGVYQETQYF
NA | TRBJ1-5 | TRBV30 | CAWSAGTDNQPQHF
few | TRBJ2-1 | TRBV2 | CASRLTSGRDNEQFF
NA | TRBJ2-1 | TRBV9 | CASTPQAFSYNEQFF
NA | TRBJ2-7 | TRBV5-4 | CASSFDSRTTYEQYF
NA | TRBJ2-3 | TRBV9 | CASTRAGGTDTQYF
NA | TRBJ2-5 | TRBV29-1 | CSVEPGAKTQYF
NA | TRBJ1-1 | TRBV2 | CASSEWGPTEAFF
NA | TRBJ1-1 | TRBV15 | CATSRYNMNTEAFF
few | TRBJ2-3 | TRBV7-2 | CASIRTGTDTQYF
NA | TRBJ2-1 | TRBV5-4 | CASSAARDRGPHNEQFF
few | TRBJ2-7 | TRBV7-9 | CASSHPTGGGEQYF
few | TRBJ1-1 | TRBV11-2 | CASSTREPRVTEAFF
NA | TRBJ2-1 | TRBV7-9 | CASSPRSSYNEQFF
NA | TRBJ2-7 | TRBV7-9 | CASSRRTSGSYEQYF
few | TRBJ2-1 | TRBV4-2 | CASRIDYTYNEQFF
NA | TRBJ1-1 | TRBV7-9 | CASTLGNTEAFF
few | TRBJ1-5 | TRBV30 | CAWSVRGHNSYGNQPQHF
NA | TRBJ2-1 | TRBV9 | CASSPPGTPRQFF
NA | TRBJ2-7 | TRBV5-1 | CASSLGTDEQYF
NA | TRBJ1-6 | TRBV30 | CAWSVPRTVVNSPLHF
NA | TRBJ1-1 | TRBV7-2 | CASSLHPEAFF
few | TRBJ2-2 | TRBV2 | CASRPGHGYTGELFF
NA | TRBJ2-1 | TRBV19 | CASSEGVQPYNEQFF
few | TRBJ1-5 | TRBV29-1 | CSVGGGDGQPQHF
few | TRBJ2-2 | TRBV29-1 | CSVHQGYTGELFF